The next 29 T cell receptor beta chains were all read from a single sample in a study of radiation and T cells in renal cell carcinoma. Time point meaning: baseline pretreatment blood. Treatment specified: 15 Gy SBRT to primary tumor, nephrectomy 4 weeks later. Sequencing used immunoSEQ multiplex PCR; TCRdb keeps in-frame clones, though not all of them. The sample records 130,000 to 150,000 clones, roughly nine tenths being singletons. This sample comprised blood, obtained from a patient whose treatment included radiotherapy and nephrectomy. Receptors originate from an older woman with renal cell carcinoma.

This clone showed up just once. V is TRBV19 and J is TRBJ1-1, with D possibly being TRBD1 (5 bases). V was cut by 7 bases and J by 2 bases, with 20 bases left in between. Germline values: CDR1 LNHDA, CDR2 SQIVND (reference sequence). The CDR3 has 16 amino acids. In DNA form, the CDR3 reads TGTGCCAGTATTAATGGGGGATCTTTTAGAAACACTGAAGCTTTCTTT. Its translation is CASINGGSFRNTEAFF.

The chain links TRBV6-1 to TRBJ1-1, with 7 bases aligning to TRBD1. Trimming at V came to 5 bases and at J to 4 bases, leaving 4 bases not matched to a gene. Looked up from germline, CDR1 is MNHNS and CDR2 is SASEGT. This CDR3 has 13 residues. Written as DNA, the CDR3 is TGTGCCAGCAGTATGACAGGGTCCACTGAAGCTTTCTTT. It is translated as CASSMTGSTEAFF.

This chain uses TRBV6-1 with TRBJ2-7, with 7 nucleotides matching TRBD1. The trim removed 6 bases at V and 3 bases at J, leaving 11 bases unmatched. Germline-derived CDR1 and CDR2 are MNHNS and SASEGT. The length of the CDR3 is 15 residues. The CDR3 nucleotides are TGTGCCAGCAGAAAACCCGGGACAGCGGACTACGAGCAGTACTTC. Its protein product is CASRKPGTADYEQYF.

The chain is built from TRBV2 and TRBJ2-3; D gene unclear. Trimming stripped 5 bases from V and 4 bases from J, with 7 bases between. CDR3 length: 12 residues. Germline CDR1 is SNHLY and CDR2 is FYNNEI. CDR3 sequence: CASSLVSDTQYF. DNA of the CDR3: TGTGCCAGCAGTCTGGTCTCAGATACGCAGTATTTT. Full variable domain (outside the CDR3, taken from reference TRBV2 and TRBJ2-3): EPEVTQTPSHQVTQMGQEVILRCVPISNHLYFYWYRQILGQKVEFLVSFYNNEISEKSEIFDDQFSVERPDGSNFTLKIRSTKLEDSAMYFCASSLVSDTQYFGPGTRLTVL.

V is TRBV6-5 and J is TRBJ1-4; D might be TRBD1 (6 bases). This CDR3 is 16 amino acids long. Per germline, CDR1 MNHEY and CDR2 SVGAGI. The ends were cut back, 0 bases at V and 2 bases at J, with 10 bases in the middle. CDR3 DNA sequence: TGTGCCAGCAGTTACTCCTTGGGGGCCACTAATGAAAAACTGTTTTTT. Amino acid sequence: CASSYSLGATNEKLFF.

The gene calls are TRBV5-4 and TRBJ2-3; possibly TRBD1 or TRBD2 for D (5 bases each). V was trimmed by 4 bases and J by 10 bases, leaving 13 bases between them. The CDR3 consists of 12 residues. Germline values: CDR1 SGHNT, CDR2 YYREEE (reference sequence). CDR3 DNA: TGTGCCAGCAGCCCCGGGATGGGGGCGCAGTATTTT. Residues: CASSPGMGAQYF.

The rearrangement uses TRBV9 and TRBJ2-7, with a weak D call TRBD1 (6 bases). Germline assignment: CDR1 SGDLS and CDR2 YYNGEE. V was pared by 4 bases and J by 6 bases, with 14 bases between. This CDR3 region has 13 residues. The CDR3 DNA is TGTGCCAGCAGCCCCGCAGGGGCGGTCGAGCAGTACTTC. Its protein is CASSPAGAVEQYF.

The chain combines TRBV27 with TRBJ2-3, with D tentatively TRBD2 (6 bases). The germline gives CDR1 MNHEY, CDR2 SMNVEV (reference sequence). The CDR3 contains 14 residues. The V end lost 6 bases, the J end lost 2 bases, and 12 bases lay between the germline ends. CDR3 region: CASRRAGTTDTQYF. CDR3 DNA sequence: TGTGCCAGCAGGAGGGCGGGAACCACAGATACGCAGTATTTT.

The chain links TRBV30 to TRBJ1-4, with D unresolved. CDR1 GTSNPN and CDR2 SVGIG come from the germline V gene (reference sequence). The CDR3 is made up of 11 amino acids. Between the trimmed V and J ends, which lost 2 bases and 8 bases, there was a span of 6 bases. CDR3 amino acids: CAWSIREKLFF. CDR3 coding DNA: TGTGCCTGGAGTATCCGAGAAAAACTGTTTTTT.

The chain joins TRBV5-6 to TRBJ2-7; 7 positions agree with TRBD2. Germline trimming cut 4 bases from V and 0 bases from J; bases unmatched to any gene: 10. Germline loops: CDR1 SGHDT, CDR2 YYEEEE. The CDR3 consists of 16 residues. DNA for the CDR3: TGTGCCAGCAGCCTGGGGCTGCGGGGGAACTCCTACGAGCAGTACTTC. It yields the protein CASSLGLRGNSYEQYF.

The V call is TRBV19, the J call TRBJ2-2; no reliable D call. V was cut by 3 bases and J by 4 bases, with 18 bases left in between. In germline, CDR1 is LNHDA, CDR2 SQIVND (reference sequence). The CDR3 loop spans 17 amino acids. CDR3 sequence reads: CASSIFPTGKVTGELFF. CDR3 DNA: TGTGCCAGTAGTATTTTCCCGACTGGGAAGGTCACCGGGGAGCTGTTTTTT.

This clone showed up just a few times. The rearrangement joins TRBV5-5 to TRBJ2-3, with D unresolved. CDR1 is SGHKS, CDR2 YYEKEE, per germline (reference sequence). The CDR3 extends over 13 amino acids. The V end lost 0 bases, the J end lost 5 bases, and 7 bases lay between the germline ends. The CDR3 DNA reads as TGTGCCAGCAGCTTGGGAGGAGAAGATACGCAGTATTTT. This sequence encodes CASSLGGEDTQYF.

The chain employs TRBV6-5 and TRBJ1-1; D possibly corresponds to TRBD1 (6 bases). V was shortened by 1 base and J by 5 bases, with 14 bases between the two germline ends. In germline, CDR1 is MNHEY, CDR2 SVGAGI. This CDR3 region has 15 residues. The CDR3 here is CASSYYPTGQTEAFF. CDR3 coding DNA: TGTGCCAGCAGTTACTATCCCACAGGGCAAACTGAAGCTTTCTTT.

The rearrangement uses TRBV7-2 and TRBJ1-6; 11 positions match TRBD1. Germline V lookup: CDR1 SGHTA, CDR2 FQGNSA. With 6 bases clipped from V and 7 bases from J, the junction kept 5 bases outside the gene matches. The CDR3 runs 15 residues. Here the CDR3 reads CASRIGDRGNSPLHF. DNA for the CDR3: TGTGCCAGCAGAATAGGGGACAGGGGGAATTCACCCCTCCACTTT.

The V call is TRBV5-1, the J call TRBJ2-1; D perhaps matches TRBD2 (6 bases). V was trimmed by 0 bases and J by 2 bases, leaving 9 bases between them. Germline CDR1 is SGHRS and CDR2 is YFSETQ. This CDR3 is 15 amino acids long. CDR3 bases: TGCGCCAGCAGCTTGGTCGGGGGTCCCTACAATGAGCAGTTCTTC. Residues: CASSLVGGPYNEQFF.

The chain links TRBV7-2 to TRBJ1-1; no firm D call. CDR3 length equals 13 residues. The germline V and J ends were trimmed by 1 base and 5 bases, with 8 bases remaining between them. CDR1 and CDR2 (germline): SGHTA, FQGNSA. As DNA, the CDR3 is TGTGCCAGCAGCTTAGGGTCAAGAACTGAAGCTTTCTTT. This translates into CASSLGSRTEAFF.

About this clone: The germline gene is not matched at one end of the junction; a read error may be the cause. The chain is built from TRBV11-2 and TRBJ1-2; 7 nucleotides agree with TRBD1. The CDR3 has 11 amino acids. In germline, CDR1 is SGHAT, CDR2 FQNNGV. The DNA for the CDR3 is TGTGCCAGCAGCTTAGGGACAGGCCTCCACTTC. It codes for CASSLGTGLHF. Using reference TRBV11-2 and TRBJ1-2 for the parts outside the CDR3, the full variable domain is EAGVAQSPRYKIIEKRQSVAFWCNPISGHATLYWYQQILGQGPKLLIQFQNNGVVDDSQLPKDRFSAERLKGVDSTLKIQPAKLEDSAVYLCASSLGTGLHFGSGTRLTVV.

V is TRBV18 and J is TRBJ1-5; D gene uncertain. Deletions cut 3 bases from V and 3 bases from J, with 15 bases between. Per the germline V gene, CDR1 is KGHSH and CDR2 is LQKENI. The CDR3 is made up of 16 amino acids. The DNA for the CDR3 is TGTGCCAGCTCACCTGTCGTCGTAGGCGACAATCAGCCCCAGCATTTT. Residues: CASSPVVVGDNQPQHF.

The V gene is TRBV7-2, the J gene TRBJ2-7; 7 bases align to TRBD1. The CDR3 loop spans 15 amino acids. V shed 1 base and J 2 bases; nucleotides not matched to a gene: 5. The germline V gene has CDR1 SGHTA and CDR2 FQGNSA. CDR3 coding DNA: TGTGCCAGCAGCTTAGTTCGTCAGGGGGCCTACGAGCAGTACTTC. Translated, it gives CASSLVRQGAYEQYF.

The chain links TRBV7-6 to TRBJ1-3; D uncertain. Germline CDR1 reads SGHVS; CDR2 reads FNYEAQ. This CDR3 has 13 amino acids. V lost 6 bases to trimming and J lost 2 bases, with 8 bases between them. The CDR3 DNA sequence: TGTGCCAGCAGTGCGGCAGCTGGAAACACCATATATTTT. Its translation is CASSAAAGNTIYF.

The gene calls are TRBV19 and TRBJ1-5; unclear D gene. CDR1 is LNHDA and CDR2 is SQIVND in the germline V gene (reference sequence). V lost 5 bases to trimming and J lost 7 bases, with 21 bases between them. The CDR3 spans 16 residues. CDR3 bases: TGTGCCAGTAGTCCGATGGTTGGGCGAATCTTCCAGCCCCAGCATTTT. The encoded protein is CASSPMVGRIFQPQHF.

The rearrangement uses TRBV10-3 and TRBJ2-7; no clear D. The CDR3 has 15 residues. Looked up from germline, CDR1 is ENHRY and CDR2 is SYGVKD. Between the trimmed V and J ends, which lost 0 bases and 4 bases, there was a span of 13 bases. CDR3 residues: CAISESVTSPYEQYF. Here the CDR3 DNA reads TGTGCCATCAGTGAGTCAGTAACATCTCCTTACGAGCAGTACTTC.

V gene TRBV4-3 combines with J gene TRBJ2-1, with D hard to call. Trimming cost V 5 bases and J 8 bases, with 19 bases left between them. Germline lookup yields CDR1 LGHNA and CDR2 YSLEER. The CDR3 spans 15 residues. CDR3 in amino acids: CASSLSGVRGDEQFF. The CDR3 coding sequence is TGCGCCAGCAGCTTAAGTGGGGTCCGTGGGGATGAGCAGTTCTTC.

This clone was found once. J is TRBJ1-1 and V is TRBV9, with D tentatively TRBD1 (5 bases). The ends were cut back, 4 bases at V and 0 bases at J, with 10 bases in the middle. Germline lookup yields CDR1 SGDLS and CDR2 YYNGEE. The CDR3 has 14 residues. CDR3 sequence reads: CASSIKGVNTEAFF. The CDR3 DNA reads TGTGCCAGCAGCATCAAAGGGGTGAACACTGAAGCTTTCTTT.

The rearrangement links TRBV28 to TRBJ1-4, with D unclear. Trimming took 1 base from V and 5 from J, leaving 5 bases between them. The CDR3 length is 13 residues. Germline CDR1 is MDHEN and CDR2 is SYDVKM. CDR3 in DNA: TGTGCCAGCAGTTTATTCCGCAATGAAAAACTGTTTTTT. Its translation: CASSLFRNEKLFF. Full variable domain (missing parts from reference TRBV28 and TRBJ1-4): DVKVTQSSRYLVKRTGEKVFLECVQDMDHENMFWYRQDPGLGLRLIYFSYDVKMKEKGDIPEGYSVSREKKERFSLILESASTNQTSMYLCASSLFRNEKLFFGSGTQLSVL.

V usage is TRBV15 and J usage is TRBJ2-2, with TRBD1 as a possible D gene (5 bases). Trimming shortened V by 0 bases and J by 0 bases, and 8 bases separated the two germline ends. The CDR3 runs 16 residues. Germline V CDR1 and CDR2: LNHNV, YYDKDF (reference sequence). CDR3 sequence reads: CATSRDKTANTGELFF. DNA for the CDR3: TGTGCCACCAGCAGAGATAAGACAGCGAACACCGGGGAGCTGTTTTTT.

There are a few counts of this clone. V and J are TRBV19 and TRBJ1-1; D might be TRBD1 (5 bases). V was pared by 10 bases and J by 7 bases, with 16 bases between. Germline V gene sequence: CDR1 LNHDA, CDR2 SQIVND (reference sequence). The CDR3 spans 12 residues. CDR3 nucleotide sequence: TGTGCCACCATCCCCCCGGGGGATGAAGCTTTCTTT. Translated: CATIPPGDEAFF.

V is TRBV4-3 and J is TRBJ1-1, with 8 bases identical to TRBD1. Trimming cost V 4 bases and J 7 bases; bases outside gene matches: 14. The CDR3 is 16 amino acids. CDR1 and CDR2 (germline): LGHNA, YSLEER. CDR3 nucleotides: TGCGCCAGCAGCCGAGACCTTGCCTGGACAGGGAGTGAAGCTTTCTTT. This codes for CASSRDLAWTGSEAFF.

This rearrangement joins TRBV2 to TRBJ1-2, with D perhaps TRBD1 (6 bases). This CDR3 region has 14 residues. Trimming cost V 1 base and J 5 bases, with 11 bases left between them. Germline V gene lookup returns CDR1 SNHLY and CDR2 FYNNEI. CDR3 nucleotides: TGTGCCAGCAGTGAAGTTGGGACAACGTATGGCTACACCTTC. Encoded protein: CASSEVGTTYGYTF.